A selection of T cell receptor beta chains follows, all from one sample in a study of Ad26.COV2.S vaccination and SARS-CoV-2 variants. Sequencing was performed with immunoSEQ multiplex PCR; in TCRdb, only in-frame clones are kept and a portion is missing. The sample includes 300,000 to 400,000 clones, 75% to 90% of them seen just once. This specimen consisted of peripheral blood, obtained in a trial of Ad26.COV2.S vaccine versus placebo. These receptors originate from a person between 18 and 65 years old who received the Ad26.COV2.S COVID-19 vaccine or a placebo. Both conserved end residues are part of each CDR3. D genes are given only for firm matches. Only part of the rows carry a size: once, few, many, or a class if the clone is expanded.

abundance | d_gene | j_gene | v_gene | CDR3nt | CDR3aa
NA | NA | TRBJ1-2 | TRBV14 | TGTGCCAGCAGCCTAAACCCCGGTTCTAACTATGGCTACACCTTC | CASSLNPGSNYGYTF
NA | NA | TRBJ1-1 | TRBV6-5 | TGTGCCAGCAGAACACAAGCGAACACTGAAGCTTTCTTT | CASRTQANTEAFF
NA | NA | TRBJ2-2 | TRBV18 | TGTGCCAGCTCACCACGGGCCACCCAAAGAACCGGGGAGCTGTTTTTT | CASSPRATQRTGELFF
NA | TRBD2 | TRBJ2-7 | TRBV27 | TGTGCCAGCAGTACCGGACTAGCGGGGGCGGGTGAGCAGTACTTC | CASSTGLAGAGEQYF
once | TRBD1 | TRBJ1-2 | TRBV5-6 | TGTGCCAGCAGCTTGTTAGGGGCAGGGGGCCACTATGGCTACACCTTC | CASSLLGAGGHYGYTF
NA | NA | TRBJ1-1 | TRBV5-1 | TGCGCCAGCAGCCCGGGCGACAGCGAAGCTTTCTTT | CASSPGDSEAFF
NA | TRBD2 | TRBJ2-1 | TRBV7-9 | TGTGCCAGCAGCGGGAGGGGAGTTGAGCAGTTCTTC | CASSGRGVEQFF
NA | NA | TRBJ1-3 | TRBV30 | TGTGCCTGGTTCACCTCTGGAAACACCATATATTTT | CAWFTSGNTIYF
NA | NA | TRBJ2-7 | TRBV12-5 | TGTGCTAGTGGTTTGGGGACCCCCTCCCTCTGCGAGCAGTACTTC | CASGLGTPSLCEQYF
NA | NA | TRBJ2-7 | TRBV9 | TGTGCCAGCAGCGTAGGGTGGAATAGCGGTTCCTACGAGCAGTACTTC | CASSVGWNSGSYEQYF
NA | NA | TRBJ1-1 | TRBV28 | TGTGCCAGCAGTTTTCCAACAGGGAAAACTTTCTTT | CASSFPTGKTFF
few | TRBD2 | TRBJ2-2 | TRBV19 | TGTGCCAGTAGTAAGAACGGACTAGCGGTGAACACCGGGGAGCTGTTTTTT | CASSKNGLAVNTGELFF
NA | NA | TRBJ1-6 | TRBV13 | TGTGCCAGCACCCCGGGACGGGGGACACCCCTCCACTTT | CASTPGRGTPLHF
NA | NA | TRBJ2-7 | TRBV9 | TGTGCCAGCAGCGTAGGGCCAGGGGCTGGGTACGAGCAGTACTTC | CASSVGPGAGYEQYF
NA | NA | TRBJ2-7 | TRBV9 | TGTGCCAGCAGCGGATTTTCCGGGGCCCGCTACGAGCAGTACTTC | CASSGFSGARYEQYF
NA | TRBD2 | TRBJ2-7 | TRBV19 | TGTGCCAGTAGTATAAAAACTAGCGGGGCGCATCAGTCCTACGAGCAGTACTTC | CASSIKTSGAHQSYEQYF
NA | TRBD1 | TRBJ1-4 | TRBV7-8 | TGTGCCAGCAGCTTAGTGGTCTTGTCGGGACAGGGTACTAATGAAAAACTGTTTTTT | CASSLVVLSGQGTNEKLFF
NA | TRBD1 | TRBJ2-5 | TRBV28 | TGTGCCAGCAGTCTCCGACAGGGAAGAGAGACCCAGTACTTC | CASSLRQGRETQYF
NA | NA | TRBJ2-1 | TRBV5-1 | TGCGCCAGCAGCTTGTCGGCGTTAAGGGGCAATGAGCAGTTCTTC | CASSLSALRGNEQFF
few | NA | TRBJ2-3 | TRBV28 | TGTGCCAGCAAGGGGGAAAGCACAGATACGCAGTATTTT | CASKGESTDTQYF
NA | TRBD1 | TRBJ1-1 | TRBV30 | TGTGCCTGGGACCTACCCGGACAGGGAAGGACTGAAGCTTTCTTT | CAWDLPGQGRTEAFF
NA | NA | TRBJ1-1 | TRBV12-3/TRBV12-4 | TGTGCCAGCAGTTCGGACAGCCGAAGTGCTTTCTTT | CASSSDSRSAFF
NA | NA | TRBJ2-1 | TRBV27 | TGTGCCAGCAGTTTGGAGGGGTTCTCCTACAATGAGCAGTTCTTC | CASSLEGFSYNEQFF
NA | NA | TRBJ1-1 | TRBV30 | TGTGCTACTAGCCTCCCTGTCGACACTGAAGCTTTCTTT | CATSLPVDTEAFF
NA | TRBD1 | TRBJ2-7 | TRBV28 | TGTGCCAGCAGCCCCCTGACAGGGGGGACCTACGAGCAGTACTTC | CASSPLTGGTYEQYF
NA | TRBD2 | TRBJ2-4 | TRBV11-2 | TGTGCCAGCAGCGGGGAGGGAACAGCCAAAAACATTCAGTACTTC | CASSGEGTAKNIQYF
NA | NA | TRBJ2-1 | TRBV6-4 | TGTGCCAGCAGTGAGAGGGGTACGGGTGAGCAGTTCTTC | CASSERGTGEQFF
NA | TRBD2 | TRBJ2-1 | TRBV11-3 | TGTGCCAGCAGCTTAGATGGGCAGCGGGGGGGCTTGGATGAGCAGTTCTTC | CASSLDGQRGGLDEQFF
NA | TRBD1 | TRBJ1-5 | TRBV2 | TGTGCCAGCAGTAGCCACCGACAGGGGCAGCCCCAGCATTTT | CASSSHRQGQPQHF
NA | NA | TRBJ2-7 | TRBV7-2 | TGTGCCAGCAGCCGTGACTCCGGCTCCTACGAGCAGTACTTC | CASSRDSGSYEQYF